What follows are 13 T cell receptor beta chains derived from one specimen sequenced in a study of T cells in Graves' hyperthyroidism and ophthalmopathy. Regions amplified from RNA transcripts were the TCR beta CDR3 regions. TCR CDR3 regions were first amplified by RT-PCR with HTBI primers. TCRdb ran MiXCR on the multiplex PCR reads and lists one entry per CDR3 protein. The repertoire consists of hundreds of thousands of distinct CDR3 sequences, with more than 15% occurring once and the leading ten covering approximately 60%. Sequencing input: blood. The origin of the receptors is a woman between 55 and 75 years old with Graves' ophthalmopathy.

This clonotype was detected only a few times. The gene calls are TRBV11-2 and TRBJ2-1, with D maybe TRBD1 (5 bases). Germline-derived CDR1 and CDR2 are SGHAT and FQNNGV. The CDR3 loop spans 17 amino acids. Trimming took off 1 base at V and 8 bases at J, with 21 bases between the two ends. The CDR3 protein is CASSLVAAGPVWDEQFF. CDR3 in DNA: TGTGCCAGCAGCTTAGTAGCTGCAGGGCCGGTTTGGGATGAGCAGTTCTTC.

This clonotype has only a few counts. This chain links TRBV20-1 with TRBJ2-1, with TRBD2 matching 8 bases. This CDR3 spans 12 amino acids. V was pared by 1 base and J by 13 bases, with 6 bases of the junction left unmatched. The germline V gene has CDR1 DFQATT and CDR2 SNEGSKA (reference sequence). This CDR3 reads CSARVIAGLQFF. In DNA form, the CDR3 reads TGCAGTGCTAGAGTAATAGCGGGGCTCCAGTTCTTC.

This clonotype was seen many times. This rearrangement joins TRBV18 to TRBJ2-5, with D tentatively TRBD1 or TRBD2 (5 bases each). Germline lookup yields CDR1 KGHSH and CDR2 LQKENI. The CDR3 totals 12 residues. The CDR3 nucleotides read TGTGGAGATGGGACCGCGGGAGAGACCCAGTACTTC. This sequence encodes CGDGTAGETQYF.

This clonotype was detected ten times or more. The gene calls are TRBV5-1 and TRBJ2-3; the D is unclear. This CDR3 comprises 14 residues. Trimming removed 4 bases from V and 0 bases from J, with 9 bases in between. Germline CDR1 and CDR2: SGHRS and YFSETQ. The DNA for the CDR3 is TGCGCCAGCAGCGTCTTCCAGAGCACAGATACGCAGTATTTT. Its protein product is CASSVFQSTDTQYF.

This clonotype was picked up many times. The chain joins TRBV5-1 to TRBJ2-2; D unresolved. The CDR3 extends over 15 amino acids. With 2 bases removed from V and 0 bases from J, the gap between germline ends came to 8 bases. CDR1 and CDR2 from the germline V gene are SGHRS and YFSETQ. The CDR3 region is CASSFAGSNTGELFF. The CDR3 DNA reads as TGCGCCAGCAGCTTCGCCGGCTCGAACACCGGGGAGCTGTTTTTT.

In its sample, this clonotype was seen many times. The rearrangement uses TRBV5-5 and TRBJ2-1, with unresolved D. V lost 2 bases and J 0 bases, leaving 6 bases between the germline ends. This CDR3 has 14 residues. CDR1 is SGHKS, CDR2 YYEKEE, per germline (reference sequence). The CDR3 bases are TGTGCCAGCAGCTTTCTCGGCTCCTACAATGAGCAGTTCTTC. Protein sequence: CASSFLGSYNEQFF.

On this clonotype: It may be a read error: a sequence one base away is much more abundant. The chain combines TRBV6-1 with TRBJ2-7, with a possible D match to TRBD2 (6 bases). CDR1 and CDR2 (germline): MNHNS, SASEGT. The CDR3 sequence is 15 residues long. The CDR3 is CASGERALGLYGQYF. CDR3 nucleotides: TGTGCCAGCGGAGAACGGGCATTAGGACTATACGGGCAGTACTTC.

The sample holds many counts of this clonotype. The chain combines TRBV12-3 or TRBV12-4 with TRBJ1-1; tentatively, D is TRBD1 (5 bases). This CDR3 has 11 amino acids. Trimming shortened V by 7 bases and J by 6 bases, and 9 bases separated the two germline ends. CDR3 sequence: CASTRGPEAFF. The CDR3, as DNA: TGTGCCAGCACTAGGGGTCCTGAAGCTTTCTTT.

Many counts were recorded for this clonotype. This rearrangement joins TRBV28 to TRBJ1-2; the D gene is possibly TRBD1 (5 bases). Germline CDR1 and CDR2: MDHEN and SYDVKM. Trimming removed 7 bases at V and 7 bases at J, with 19 bases between. The CDR3 sequence is 14 residues long. The DNA for the CDR3 is TGTGCCAGCAAGTCGGCCGGGGCCCTGGGTGGCTACACCTTC. Protein sequence: CASKSAGALGGYTF.

This clonotype was recorded at least ten times. CDR3 in DNA: TGTGCCAGCAGTTTAGATGGCAATACGCAGTATTTT. Its protein product is CASSLDGNTQYF. The chain combines TRBV28 with TRBJ2-3; D unresolved. Germline CDR1 reads MDHEN; CDR2 reads SYDVKM. The CDR3 has 12 amino acids. V lost 2 bases, J lost 7 bases, and 7 bases lay in between.

About this clonotype itself: A much larger clone sits a single nucleotide away, making a read error possible. V and J are TRBV28 and TRBJ1-1; no definite D call. CDR1 MDHEN and CDR2 SYDVKM come from the germline V gene. This CDR3 is built from 13 residues. This CDR3 is CASRFLGSTEAFF. The CDR3 DNA reads TGTGCCAGCCGTTTTTTGGGGAGCACTGAAGCTTTCTTT.

This clonotype has a count of ten or more. The rearrangement uses TRBV12-3 or TRBV12-4 and TRBJ1-4, with 10 bases aligning to TRBD1. There are 14 residues in the CDR3. J gave up 7 bases and V 5 bases, and 4 bases lay outside the gene matches. The CDR3 sequence: CASSRTGGGEKLFF. In nucleotides, the CDR3 is TGTGCCAGCAGTCGGACAGGGGGAGGTGAAAAACTGTTTTTT.

CDR3 region: CASSLVGLKGMRTGELFF. CDR3 coding DNA: TGTGCCAGCAGCTTAGTGGGACTTAAGGGAATGAGAACCGGGGAGCTGTTTTTT. The V call is TRBV11-2, the J call TRBJ2-2; tentative D call: TRBD2 (6 bases). CDR3 length: 18 residues. V was pared by 1 base and J by 5 bases, with 20 bases between. Germline V lookup: CDR1 SGHAT, CDR2 FQNNGV.